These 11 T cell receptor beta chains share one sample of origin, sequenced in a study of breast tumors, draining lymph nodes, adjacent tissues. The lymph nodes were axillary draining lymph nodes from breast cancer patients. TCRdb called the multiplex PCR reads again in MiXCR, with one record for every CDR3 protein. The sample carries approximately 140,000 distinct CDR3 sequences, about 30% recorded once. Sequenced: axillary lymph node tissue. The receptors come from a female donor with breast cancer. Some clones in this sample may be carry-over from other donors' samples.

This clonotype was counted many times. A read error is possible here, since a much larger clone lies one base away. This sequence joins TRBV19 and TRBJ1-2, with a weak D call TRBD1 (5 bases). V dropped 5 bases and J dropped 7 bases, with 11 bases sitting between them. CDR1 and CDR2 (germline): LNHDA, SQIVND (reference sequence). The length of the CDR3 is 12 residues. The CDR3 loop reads CASSVRDGGYTF. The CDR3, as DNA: TGTGCCAGTAGTGTACGGGACGGTGGCTACACCTTC.

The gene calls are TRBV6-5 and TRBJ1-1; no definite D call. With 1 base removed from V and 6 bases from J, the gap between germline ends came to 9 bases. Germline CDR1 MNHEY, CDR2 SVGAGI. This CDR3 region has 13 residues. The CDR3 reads CASSYFTNAEAFF. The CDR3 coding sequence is TGTGCCAGCAGTTACTTCACTAACGCTGAAGCTTTCTTT.

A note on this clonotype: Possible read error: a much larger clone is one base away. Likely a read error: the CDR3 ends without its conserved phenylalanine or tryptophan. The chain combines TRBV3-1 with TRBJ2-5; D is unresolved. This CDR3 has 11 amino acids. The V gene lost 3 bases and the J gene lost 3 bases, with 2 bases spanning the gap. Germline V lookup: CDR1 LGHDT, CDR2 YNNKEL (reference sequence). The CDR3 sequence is CASSHKETQYS. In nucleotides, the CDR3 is TGTGCCAGCAGCCACAAAGAGACCCAGTACTCC.

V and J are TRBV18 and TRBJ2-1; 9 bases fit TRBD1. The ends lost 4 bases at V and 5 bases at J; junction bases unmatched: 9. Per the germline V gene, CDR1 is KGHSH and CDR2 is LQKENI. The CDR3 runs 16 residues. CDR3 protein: CASSLALGQGNNEQFF. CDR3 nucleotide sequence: TGTGCCAGCTCACTGGCCTTGGGACAGGGCAACAATGAGCAGTTCTTC.

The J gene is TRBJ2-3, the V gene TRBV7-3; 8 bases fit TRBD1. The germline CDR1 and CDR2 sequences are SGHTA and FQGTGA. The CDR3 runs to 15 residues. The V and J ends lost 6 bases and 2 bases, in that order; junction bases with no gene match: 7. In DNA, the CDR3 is TGTGCCAGCAGTCCCGGGACAGGAAACACAGATACGCAGTATTTT. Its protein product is CASSPGTGNTDTQYF.

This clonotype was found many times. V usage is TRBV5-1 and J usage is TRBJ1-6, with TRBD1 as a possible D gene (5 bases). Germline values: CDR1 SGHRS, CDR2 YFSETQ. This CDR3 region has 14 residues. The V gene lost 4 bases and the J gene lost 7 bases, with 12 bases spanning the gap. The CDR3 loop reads CASSLRDQNSPLHF. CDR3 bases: TGCGCCAGCAGCCTAAGGGACCAGAATTCACCCCTCCACTTT.

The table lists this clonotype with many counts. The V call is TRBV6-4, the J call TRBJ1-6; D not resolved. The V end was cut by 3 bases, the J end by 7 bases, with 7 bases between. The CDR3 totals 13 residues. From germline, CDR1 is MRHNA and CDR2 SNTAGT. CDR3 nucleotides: TGTGCCAGCAGTGAGGCCCCGAATTCACCCCTCCACTTT. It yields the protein CASSEAPNSPLHF.

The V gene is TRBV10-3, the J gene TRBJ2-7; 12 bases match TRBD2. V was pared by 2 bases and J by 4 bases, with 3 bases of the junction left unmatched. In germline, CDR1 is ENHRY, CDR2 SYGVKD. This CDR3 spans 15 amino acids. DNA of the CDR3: TGTGCCATCAGTGAGACTAGCGGGGGGCCTTACGAGCAGTACGTC. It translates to CAISETSGGPYEQYV.

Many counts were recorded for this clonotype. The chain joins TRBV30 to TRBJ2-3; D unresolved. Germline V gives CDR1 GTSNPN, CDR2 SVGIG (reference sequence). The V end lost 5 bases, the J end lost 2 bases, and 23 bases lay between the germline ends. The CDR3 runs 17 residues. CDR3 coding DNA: TGTGCCTGGCACCACGGGTCCTCTACTAAAGTCACAGATACGCAGTATTTT. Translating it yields CAWHHGSSTKVTDTQYF.

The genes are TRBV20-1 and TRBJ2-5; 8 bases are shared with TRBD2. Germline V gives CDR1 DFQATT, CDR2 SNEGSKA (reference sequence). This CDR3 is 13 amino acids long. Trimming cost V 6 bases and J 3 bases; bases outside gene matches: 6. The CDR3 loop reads CSASGGAEETQYF. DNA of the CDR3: TGCAGTGCGTCCGGGGGGGCGGAAGAGACCCAGTACTTC.

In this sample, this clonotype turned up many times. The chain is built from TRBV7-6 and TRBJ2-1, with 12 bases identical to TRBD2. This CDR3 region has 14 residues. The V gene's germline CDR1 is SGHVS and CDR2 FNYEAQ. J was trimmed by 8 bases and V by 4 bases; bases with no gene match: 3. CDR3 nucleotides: TGTGCCAGCAGCTCTAGCGGGGGGGGTTATGAGCAGTTCTTC. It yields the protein CASSSSGGGYEQFF.